This T cell receptor (beta chain) was obtained from a study of shared clonotypes between healthy human individuals. Generated by immunoSEQ multiplex PCR, the TCRdb table keeps only in-frame clones and is missing some. The data contain some 2,500,000 clones, 93% of them singletons. Donors comprised only Caucasian adults living in Nashville, Tennessee. Trimming took off 7 bases at V and 6 bases at J, with 19 bases between the two ends. Germline-derived CDR1 and CDR2 are LNHDA and SQIVND (reference sequence). The CDR3 covers 14 residues. The chain uses TRBV19 and TRBJ2-7; D may match TRBD1 or TRBD2 (7 bases each). This receptor was identified in a man between 18 and 29 years old in good health. Some clones in this sample may be carry-over from other donors' samples. The sequencing input was naive CD4+ T cells from PBMCs. Subset noted: CD45RA+ positively selected. In DNA, the CDR3 is TGTGCCAGTAACCCTCAGGGGGGGCTAGGCGAGCAGTACTTC. Translation gives CASNPQGGLGEQYF.